This passage covers 8 T cell receptor beta chains from one sample sequenced in a study of CXCR3-negative and CXCR3-positive naive CD8 T cells. Study-wide results and limits: Naive cells positive for CXCR3 carried more hydrophobic TRB CDR3s than CXCR3-negative ones.

The TRB libraries of cDNA were built by UMI-labeled 5' RACE. From the 5' RACE reads, TCRdb lists one entry per CDR3 protein and no DNA. The sample features around 50,000 distinct CDR3 sequences, with roughly 0.6% in its top ten. Their antigens are not known. The sequencing input was naive CXCR3+ CD8+ T cells from blood. This sample's subset: CD45RO-CCR7+CD27+CD95- naive CD8+ T cells expressing CXCR3 (TNR3+). The receptors stem from a human donor in good health. Some clones in this sample may be carry-over from other donors' samples.

This sequence joins TRBV6-2 or TRBV6-3 and TRBJ2-2; TCRdb gives TRBD2 as the D gene, but with no DNA this cannot be confirmed. Germline values: CDR1 MNHEY, CDR2 SVGEGT. There are 17 residues in the CDR3. This CDR3 reads CASSYLESLKGTGELFF.

CDR3 region: CASSIDREDNQPQHF. The V gene is TRBV28, the J gene TRBJ1-5; absent DNA, TCRdb's TRBD1 call cannot be checked. The CDR3 length is 15 residues. Germline CDR1 reads MDHEN; CDR2 reads SYDVKM.

This sequence joins TRBV7-9 and TRBJ2-7. Germline-derived CDR1 and CDR2 are SEHNR and FQNEAQ (reference sequence). The CDR3 length is 14 residues. CDR3 sequence: CASRPQGGSFEQYF.

The gene calls are TRBV20-1 and TRBJ2-1; there is no DNA to check the TCRdb D call of TRBD1. Germline CDR1 and CDR2: DFQATT and SNEGSKA (reference sequence). The CDR3 extends over 14 amino acids. CDR3 residues: CSIEGQGEINEQFF.

V is TRBV15 and J is TRBJ2-3; the D call from TCRdb, TRBD2, cannot be confirmed without DNA. The CDR3 is 17 residues long. Germline V CDR1 and CDR2: LNHNV, YYDKDF (reference sequence). The CDR3 reads CATSRPRSGVLGGTQYF. Filled out from reference TRBV15 and TRBJ2-3, the complete variable domain reads DAMVIQNPRYQVTQFGKPVTLSCSQTLNHNVMYWYQQKSSQAPKLLFHYYDKDFNNEADTPDNFQSRRPNTSFCFLDIRSPGLGDTAMYLCATSRPRSGVLGGTQYFGPGTRLTVL.

The chain uses TRBV4-2 and TRBJ2-1; with no DNA, the TCRdb D assignment of TRBD1 cannot be verified. The CDR3 has 16 amino acids. CDR1 is LGHNA and CDR2 is YNFKEQ in the germline V gene. CDR3 residues: CASSGGQGASYNEQFF.

The gene calls are TRBV28 and TRBJ2-7; TCRdb outputs TRBD1, but without DNA this stays unchecked. Per the germline V gene, CDR1 is MDHEN and CDR2 is SYDVKM. This CDR3 contains 14 residues. CDR3 amino acids: CASSRSHLPGEQYF.

The V gene is TRBV5-4, the J gene TRBJ2-7. The CDR3 has 14 residues. The V gene's germline CDR1 is SGHNT and CDR2 YYREEE (reference sequence). The CDR3 sequence is CASSPSTLSYEQYF.